These 8 T cell receptor beta chains were sequenced from one sample in a study of blood T cell repertoires in COVID-19. Clones were sequenced by immunoSEQ multiplex PCR, and TCRdb holds only the in-frame ones, with some missing. The sample yields 200,000 to 250,000 clones, about 83% seen once. Sequencing was carried out using peripheral blood. These receptors were obtained from a man aged 55 to 69 who had recovered from COVID-19.

This clone was seen once. The chain recombines TRBV19 with TRBJ1-5; D gene uncertain. This CDR3 has 15 residues. Trimming took 7 bases from V and 0 from J, leaving 13 bases between them. Germline assignment: CDR1 LNHDA and CDR2 SQIVND (reference sequence). In nucleotides, the CDR3 is TGTGCCAGTATTCGATACGGCGGTAGCAATCAGCCCCAGCATTTT. Translated, it gives CASIRYGGSNQPQHF.

The chain couples TRBV12-2 to TRBJ2-3; the D call in the table, TRBD1, was not verified against the DNA. TRBV12-2 is a known pseudogene. The CDR3 has 17 amino acids. In DNA, the CDR3 is TGTGCAAGTCGCTTAGAAGGGACATTTCTTCAAAGAGATACGCAGTATTTT. As protein: CASRLEGTFLQRDTQYF.

The chain is built from TRBV13 and TRBJ2-7; D may be TRBD2 (7 bases). Germline V lookup: CDR1 PRHDT, CDR2 FYEKMQ (reference sequence). The CDR3 runs to 15 residues. Trimming took 5 bases from V and 2 from J, leaving 16 bases between them. The CDR3 protein is CASSPTRGATYEQYF. DNA for the CDR3: TGTGCCAGCAGCCCTACCCGGGGGGCGACCTACGAGCAGTACTTC.

The chain is built from TRBV12-3 or TRBV12-4 and TRBJ1-5; 7 bases agree with TRBD1. The CDR3 covers 11 residues. The ends lost 3 bases at V and 11 bases at J; junction bases unmatched: 1. The CDR3 nucleotides read TGTGCCAGCAGTTTGACAGGGACCCAGCATTTT. Its translation: CASSLTGTQHF.

The J gene is TRBJ1-1, the V gene TRBV24-1, with D tentatively TRBD1 (6 bases). Germline lookup yields CDR1 KGHDR and CDR2 SFDVKD. Trimming shortened V by 0 bases and J by 0 bases, and 25 bases separated the two germline ends. CDR3 length: 21 residues. The CDR3 sequence: CATSDLKNHRDTETMNTEAFF. As DNA, the CDR3 is TGTGCCACCAGTGATTTGAAAAATCACCGGGACACCGAAACCATGAACACTGAAGCTTTCTTT.

The rearrangement uses TRBV14 and TRBJ2-1; 7 bases match TRBD2. The V and J ends lost 3 bases and 5 bases, in that order; junction bases with no gene match: 10. There are 16 residues in the CDR3. Germline V lookup: CDR1 SGHDN, CDR2 FVKESK. The CDR3 DNA reads as TGTGCCAGCAGCCATGCCACGGCGGGAGTGAACAATGAGCAGTTCTTC. Translated: CASSHATAGVNNEQFF. The variable domain in full, completed from reference TRBV14 and TRBJ2-1, reads EAGVTQFPSHSVIEKGQTVTLRCDPISGHDNLYWYRRVMGKEIKFLLHFVKESKQDESGMPNNRFLAERTGGTYSTLKVQPAELEDSGVYFCASSHATAGVNNEQFFGPGTRLTVL.

This clone was seen a handful of times. This chain links TRBV30 with TRBJ2-3; 8 bases map to TRBD1. This CDR3 comprises 16 residues. Per the germline V gene, CDR1 is GTSNPN and CDR2 is SVGIG (reference sequence). V gave up 0 bases and J gave up 4 bases; unmatched junction bases: 9. Written as DNA, the CDR3 is TGTGCCTGGAGTGTGACAGGGGACACCCCCGCAGATACGCAGTATTTT. Protein product: CAWSVTGDTPADTQYF.

This chain uses TRBV4-2 with TRBJ2-1, with TRBD1 matching over 11 bases. Germline-derived CDR1 and CDR2 are LGHNA and YNFKEQ. J lost 8 bases, V lost 4 bases, and 4 bases had no gene match. CDR3 length: 14 residues. As DNA, the CDR3 is TGTGCCAGCAGCCCGGGACAGGGGGTAGATGAGCAGTTCTTC. It encodes CASSPGQGVDEQFF.